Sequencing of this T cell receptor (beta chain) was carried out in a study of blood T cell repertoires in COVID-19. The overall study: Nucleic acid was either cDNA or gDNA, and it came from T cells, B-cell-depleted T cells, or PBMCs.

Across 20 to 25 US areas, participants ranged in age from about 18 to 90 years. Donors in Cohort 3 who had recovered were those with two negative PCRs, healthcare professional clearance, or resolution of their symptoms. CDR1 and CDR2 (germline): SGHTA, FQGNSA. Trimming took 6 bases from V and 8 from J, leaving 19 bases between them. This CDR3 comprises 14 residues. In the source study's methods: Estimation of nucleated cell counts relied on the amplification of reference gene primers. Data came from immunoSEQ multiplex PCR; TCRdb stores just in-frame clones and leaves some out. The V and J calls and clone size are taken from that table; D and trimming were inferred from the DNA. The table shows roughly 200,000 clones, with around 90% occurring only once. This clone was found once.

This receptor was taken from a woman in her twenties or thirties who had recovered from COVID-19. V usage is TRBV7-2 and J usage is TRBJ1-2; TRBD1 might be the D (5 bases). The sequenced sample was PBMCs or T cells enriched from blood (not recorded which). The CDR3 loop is CASSFQGSPSGYTF. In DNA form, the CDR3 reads TGTGCCAGCAGTTTTCAGGGATCGCCGAGCGGCTACACCTTC.